This TCR beta chain is drawn from a study of T cells in localized non-small cell lung cancer. Findings of the study overall: As only one tumor region underwent sequencing, heterogeneity remains possible. Of the top 100 tumor clones, median around 55 were in adjacent lung, 25 to 30 among its top 100. T cell clonality was highest in uninvolved adjacent lung, above tumor.

Trimming stripped 4 bases from V and 0 bases from J, with 14 bases between. CDR3 length: 16 residues. CDR1 is MNHEY and CDR2 is SMNVEV in the germline V gene (reference sequence). Worth noting for this clone: The antigen remains unidentified.

Here immunoSEQ multiplex PCR was the method, and the copy in TCRdb shows in-frame clones only, minus some. In the table there are roughly 66,000 clones, 85% to 90% of which are singletons. The receptor comes from a woman aged 35 to 75 with stage I lung adenocarcinoma. The V call is TRBV27, the J call TRBJ2-3; no reliable D call. The material sequenced was peripheral blood, taken before any cancer treatment. As DNA, the CDR3 is TGTGCCAGCAGTTGGTGGAGTCCAGAGAGCACAGATACGCAGTATTTT. Protein product: CASSWWSPESTDTQYF.